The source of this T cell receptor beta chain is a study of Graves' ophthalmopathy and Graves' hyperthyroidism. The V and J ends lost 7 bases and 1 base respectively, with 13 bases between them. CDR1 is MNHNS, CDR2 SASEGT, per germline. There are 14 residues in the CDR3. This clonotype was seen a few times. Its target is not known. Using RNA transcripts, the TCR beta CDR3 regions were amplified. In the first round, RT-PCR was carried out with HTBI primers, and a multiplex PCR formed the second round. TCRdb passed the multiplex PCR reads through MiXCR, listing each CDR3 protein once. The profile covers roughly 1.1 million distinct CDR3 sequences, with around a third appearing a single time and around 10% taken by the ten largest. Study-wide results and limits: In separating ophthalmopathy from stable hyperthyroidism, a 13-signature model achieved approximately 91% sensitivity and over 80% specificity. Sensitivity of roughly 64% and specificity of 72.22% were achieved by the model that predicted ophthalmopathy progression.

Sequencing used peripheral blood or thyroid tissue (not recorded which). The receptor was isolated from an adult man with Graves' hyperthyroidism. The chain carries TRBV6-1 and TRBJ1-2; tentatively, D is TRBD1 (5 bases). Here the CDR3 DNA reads TGTGCCAGCATTCCGACAGATAGTAACTATGGCTACACCTTC. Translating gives CASIPTDSNYGYTF.